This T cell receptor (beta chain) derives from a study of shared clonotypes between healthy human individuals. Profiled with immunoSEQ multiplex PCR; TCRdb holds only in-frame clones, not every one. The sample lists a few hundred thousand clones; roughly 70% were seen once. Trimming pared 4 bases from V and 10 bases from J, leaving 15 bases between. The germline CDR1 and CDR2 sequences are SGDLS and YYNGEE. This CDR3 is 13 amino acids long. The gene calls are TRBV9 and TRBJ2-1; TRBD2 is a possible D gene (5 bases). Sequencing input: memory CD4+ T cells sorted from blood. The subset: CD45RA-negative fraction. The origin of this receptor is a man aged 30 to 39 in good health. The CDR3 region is CASSPLTGYEQFF. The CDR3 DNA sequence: TGTGCCAGCAGCCCACTGACGGGGTACGAGCAGTTCTTC.